This T cell receptor beta chain was sequenced during a study of cytomegalovirus exposure and HLA in healthy donors. Per germline, CDR1 PRHDT and CDR2 FYEKMQ (reference sequence). The junction had 5 bases not matched to a gene; V was cut back by 0 bases and J by 11 bases. The CDR3 totals 13 residues. Both 60 Vbeta primers and 13 Jbeta primers went into the PCR. Sequencing used immunoSEQ multiplex PCR; TCRdb keeps in-frame clones, though not all of them. Of 150,000 to 200,000 clones listed, roughly 85% are singletons. This TCR was recovered from a young man in good health and CMV-seropositive. The V gene is TRBV13, the J gene TRBJ2-5; 8 bases fit TRBD1. The sequencing sample was made of PBMCs. The CDR3 is CASSLGDREQQYF. The CDR3, as DNA: TGTGCCAGCAGCTTAGGGGACAGGGAACAGCAGTACTTC.